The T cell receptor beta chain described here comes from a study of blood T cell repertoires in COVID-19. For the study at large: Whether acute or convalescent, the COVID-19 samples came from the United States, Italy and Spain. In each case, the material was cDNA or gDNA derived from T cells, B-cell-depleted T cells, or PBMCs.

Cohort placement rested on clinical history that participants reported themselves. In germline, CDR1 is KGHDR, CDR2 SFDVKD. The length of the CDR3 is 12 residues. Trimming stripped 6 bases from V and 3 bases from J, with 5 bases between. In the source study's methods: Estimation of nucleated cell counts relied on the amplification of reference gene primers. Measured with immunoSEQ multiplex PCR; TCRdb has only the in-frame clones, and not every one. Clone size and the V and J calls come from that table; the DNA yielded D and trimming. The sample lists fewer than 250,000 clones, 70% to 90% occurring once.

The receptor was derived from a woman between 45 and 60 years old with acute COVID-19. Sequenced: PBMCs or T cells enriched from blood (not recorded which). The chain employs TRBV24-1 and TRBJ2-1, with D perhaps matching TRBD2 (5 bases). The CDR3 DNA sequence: TGTGCCACCAGTAGCGGCTACAATGAGCAGTTCTTC. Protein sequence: CATSSGYNEQFF.